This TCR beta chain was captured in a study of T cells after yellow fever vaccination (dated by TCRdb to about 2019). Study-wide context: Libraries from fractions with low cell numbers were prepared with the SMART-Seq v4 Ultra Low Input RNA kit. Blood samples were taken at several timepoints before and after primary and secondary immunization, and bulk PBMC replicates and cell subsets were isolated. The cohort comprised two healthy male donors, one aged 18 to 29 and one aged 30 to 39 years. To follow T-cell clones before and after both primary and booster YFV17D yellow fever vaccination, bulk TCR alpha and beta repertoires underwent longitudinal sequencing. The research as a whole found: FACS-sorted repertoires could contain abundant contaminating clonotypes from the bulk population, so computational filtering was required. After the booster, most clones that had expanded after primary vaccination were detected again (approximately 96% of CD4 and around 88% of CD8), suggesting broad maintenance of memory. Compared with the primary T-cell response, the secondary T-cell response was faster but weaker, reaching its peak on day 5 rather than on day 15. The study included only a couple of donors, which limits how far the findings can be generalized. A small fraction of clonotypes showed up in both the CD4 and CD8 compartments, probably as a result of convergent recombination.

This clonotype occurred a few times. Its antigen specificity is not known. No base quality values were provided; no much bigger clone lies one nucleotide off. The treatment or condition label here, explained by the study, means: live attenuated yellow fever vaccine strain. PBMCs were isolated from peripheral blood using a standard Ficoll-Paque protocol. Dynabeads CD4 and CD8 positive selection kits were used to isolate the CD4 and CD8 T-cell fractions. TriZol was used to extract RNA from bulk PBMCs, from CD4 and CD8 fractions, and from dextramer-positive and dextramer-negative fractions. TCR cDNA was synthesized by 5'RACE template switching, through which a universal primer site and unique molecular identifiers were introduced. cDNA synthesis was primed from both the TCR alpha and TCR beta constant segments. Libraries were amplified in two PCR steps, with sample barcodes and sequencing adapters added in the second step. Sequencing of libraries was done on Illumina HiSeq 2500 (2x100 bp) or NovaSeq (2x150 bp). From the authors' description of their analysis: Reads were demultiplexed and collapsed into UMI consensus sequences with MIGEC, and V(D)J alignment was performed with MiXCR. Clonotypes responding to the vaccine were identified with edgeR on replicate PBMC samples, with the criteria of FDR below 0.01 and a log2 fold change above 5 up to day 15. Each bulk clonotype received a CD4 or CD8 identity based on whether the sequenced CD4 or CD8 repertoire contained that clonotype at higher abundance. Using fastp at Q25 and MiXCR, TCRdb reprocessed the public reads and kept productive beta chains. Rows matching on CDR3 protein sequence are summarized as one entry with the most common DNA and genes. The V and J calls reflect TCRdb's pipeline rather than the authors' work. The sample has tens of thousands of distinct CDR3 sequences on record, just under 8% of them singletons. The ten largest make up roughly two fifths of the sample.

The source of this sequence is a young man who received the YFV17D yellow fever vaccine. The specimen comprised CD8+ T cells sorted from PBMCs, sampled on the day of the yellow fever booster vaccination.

The DNA sequence is given as TGCGCCAGCAGCCAAGAAGGGGGGGGGTATCAATACAATGAGCAGTTCTTC. Its protein reads: CASSQEGGGYQYNEQFF. The rearrangement combines TRBV4-3 with TRBJ2-1; TRBD2 is perhaps the D gene, given 7 matching bases. CDR1 and CDR2 were assigned from the germline V gene as LGHNA and YSLEER. The CDR3 holds 17 amino acids from the cysteine to the phenylalanine. Only the CDR3 DNA stays, 51 bases, in frame from base 1. V is shortened by 0 bases, J by 4 bases, and the region joining them spans 16 bases.